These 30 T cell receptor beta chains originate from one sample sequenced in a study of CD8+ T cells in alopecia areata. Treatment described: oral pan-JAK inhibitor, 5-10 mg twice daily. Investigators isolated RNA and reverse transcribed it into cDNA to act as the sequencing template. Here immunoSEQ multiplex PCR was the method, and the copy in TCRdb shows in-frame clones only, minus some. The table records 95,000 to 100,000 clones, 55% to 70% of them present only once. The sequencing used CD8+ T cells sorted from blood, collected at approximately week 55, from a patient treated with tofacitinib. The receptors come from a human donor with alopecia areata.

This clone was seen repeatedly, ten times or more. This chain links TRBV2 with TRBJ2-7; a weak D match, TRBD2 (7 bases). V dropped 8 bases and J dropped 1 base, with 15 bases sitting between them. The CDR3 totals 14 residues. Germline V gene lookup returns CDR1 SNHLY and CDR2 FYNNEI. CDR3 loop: CASGQGGGSYEQYF. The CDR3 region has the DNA TGTGCCAGCGGGCAGGGAGGGGGTTCCTACGAGCAGTACTTC.

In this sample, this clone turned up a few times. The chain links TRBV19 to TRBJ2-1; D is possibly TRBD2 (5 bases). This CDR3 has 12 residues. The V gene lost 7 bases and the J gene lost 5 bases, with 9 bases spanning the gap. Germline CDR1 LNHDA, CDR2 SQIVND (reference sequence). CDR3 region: CASKFGNNEQFF. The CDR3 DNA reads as TGTGCCAGTAAATTCGGGAACAATGAGCAGTTCTTC.

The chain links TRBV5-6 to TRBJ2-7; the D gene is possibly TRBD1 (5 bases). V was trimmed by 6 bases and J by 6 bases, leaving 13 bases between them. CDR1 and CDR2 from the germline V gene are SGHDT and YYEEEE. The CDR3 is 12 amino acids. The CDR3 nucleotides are TGTGCCAGCAACTATGCAGGGCTCGAGCAGTACTTC. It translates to CASNYAGLEQYF. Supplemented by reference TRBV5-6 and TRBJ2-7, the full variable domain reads DAGVTQSPTHLIKTRGQQVTLRCSPKSGHDTVSWYQQALGQGPQFIFQYYEEEERQRGNFPDRFSGHQFPNYSSELNVNALLLGDSALYLCASNYAGLEQYFGPGTRLTVT.

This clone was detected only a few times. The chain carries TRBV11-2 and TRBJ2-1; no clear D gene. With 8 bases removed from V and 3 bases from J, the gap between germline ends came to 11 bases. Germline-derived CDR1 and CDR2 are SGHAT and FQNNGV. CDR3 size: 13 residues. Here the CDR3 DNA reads TGTGCCAGCCAAGATGGTGGCTACAATGAGCAGTTCTTC. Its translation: CASQDGGYNEQFF.

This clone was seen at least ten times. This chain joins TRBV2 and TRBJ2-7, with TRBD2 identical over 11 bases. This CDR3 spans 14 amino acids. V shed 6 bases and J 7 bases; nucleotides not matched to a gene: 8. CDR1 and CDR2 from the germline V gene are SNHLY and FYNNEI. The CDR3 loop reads CASSLSGGAGEQYF. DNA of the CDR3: TGTGCCAGCAGCCTTAGCGGGGGGGCAGGAGAGCAGTACTTC. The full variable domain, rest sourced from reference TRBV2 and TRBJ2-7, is EPEVTQTPSHQVTQMGQEVILRCVPISNHLYFYWYRQILGQKVEFLVSFYNNEISEKSEIFDDQFSVERPDGSNFTLKIRSTKLEDSAMYFCASSLSGGAGEQYFGPGTRLTVT.

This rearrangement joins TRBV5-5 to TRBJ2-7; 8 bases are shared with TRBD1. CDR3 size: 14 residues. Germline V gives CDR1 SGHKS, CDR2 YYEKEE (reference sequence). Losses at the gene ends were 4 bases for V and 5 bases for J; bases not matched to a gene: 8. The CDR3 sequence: CASSPSRTGHEQYF. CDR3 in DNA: TGTGCCAGCAGCCCTTCCCGGACAGGGCACGAGCAGTACTTC.

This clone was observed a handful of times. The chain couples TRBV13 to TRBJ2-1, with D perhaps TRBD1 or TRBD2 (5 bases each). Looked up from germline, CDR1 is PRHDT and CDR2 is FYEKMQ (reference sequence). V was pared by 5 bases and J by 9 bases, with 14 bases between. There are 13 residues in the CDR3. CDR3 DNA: TGTGCCAGCAGCCAGGACGGGACGGTTGAGCAGTTCTTC. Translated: CASSQDGTVEQFF. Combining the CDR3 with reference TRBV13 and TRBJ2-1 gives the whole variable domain AAGVIQSPRHLIKEKRETATLKCYPIPRHDTVYWYQQGPGQDPQFLISFYEKMQSDKGSIPDRFSAQQFSDYHSELNMSSLELGDSALYFCASSQDGTVEQFFGPGTRLTVL.

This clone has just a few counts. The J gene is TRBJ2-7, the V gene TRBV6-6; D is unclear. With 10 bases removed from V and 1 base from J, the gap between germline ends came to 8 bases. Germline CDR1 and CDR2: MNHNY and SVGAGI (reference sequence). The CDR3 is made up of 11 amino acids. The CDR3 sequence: CATEISYEQYF. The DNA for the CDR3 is TGTGCCACCGAAATTTCCTACGAGCAGTACTTC.

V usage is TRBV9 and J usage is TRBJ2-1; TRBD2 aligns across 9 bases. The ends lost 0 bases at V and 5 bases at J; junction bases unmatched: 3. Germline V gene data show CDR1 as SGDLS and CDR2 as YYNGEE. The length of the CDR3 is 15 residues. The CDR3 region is CASSVVAGDNNEQFF. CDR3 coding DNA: TGTGCCAGCAGCGTAGTAGCGGGAGACAACAATGAGCAGTTCTTC.

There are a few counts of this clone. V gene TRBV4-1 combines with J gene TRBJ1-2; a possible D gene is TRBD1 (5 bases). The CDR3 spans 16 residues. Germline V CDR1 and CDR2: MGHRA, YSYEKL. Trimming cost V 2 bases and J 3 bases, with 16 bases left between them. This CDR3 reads CASSQPKGPRDYGYTF. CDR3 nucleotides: TGCGCCAGCAGCCAACCCAAGGGACCGCGGGACTATGGCTACACCTTC.

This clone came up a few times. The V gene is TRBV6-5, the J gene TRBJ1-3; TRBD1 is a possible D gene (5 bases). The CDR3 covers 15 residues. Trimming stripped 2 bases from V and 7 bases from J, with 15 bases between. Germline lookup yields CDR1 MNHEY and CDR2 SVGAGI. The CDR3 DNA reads TGTGCCAGCAGTTACGATACAGGTCCAATTAACACCATATATTTT. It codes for CASSYDTGPINTIYF.

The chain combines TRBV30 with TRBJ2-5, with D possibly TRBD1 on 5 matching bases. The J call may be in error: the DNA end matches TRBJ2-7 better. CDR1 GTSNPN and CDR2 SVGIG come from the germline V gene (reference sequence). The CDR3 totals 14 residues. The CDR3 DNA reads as TGTGCCTGGAGCGCAGGGTCAGAATCCTACGAGCAGTACTTC. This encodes CAWSAGSESYEQYF.

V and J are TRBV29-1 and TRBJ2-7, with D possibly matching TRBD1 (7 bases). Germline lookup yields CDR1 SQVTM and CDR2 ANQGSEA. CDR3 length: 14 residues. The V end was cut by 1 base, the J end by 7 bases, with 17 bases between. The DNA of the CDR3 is TGCAGCGTTGAAGGGACAGGTACCCGGGGGGAGCAGTACTTC. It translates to CSVEGTGTRGEQYF.

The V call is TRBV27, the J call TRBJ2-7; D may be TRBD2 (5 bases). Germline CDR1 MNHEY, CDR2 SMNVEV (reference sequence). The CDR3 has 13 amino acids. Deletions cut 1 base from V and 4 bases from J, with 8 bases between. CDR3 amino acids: CASSLYSGYEQYF. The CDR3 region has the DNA TGTGCCAGCAGTTTATATTCGGGGTACGAGCAGTACTTC.

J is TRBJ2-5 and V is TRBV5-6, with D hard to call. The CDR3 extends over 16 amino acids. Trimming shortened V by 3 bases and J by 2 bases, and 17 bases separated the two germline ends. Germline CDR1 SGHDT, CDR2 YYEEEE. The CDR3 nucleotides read TGTGCCAGCAGCTCAGCCACACAAATATCACAAGAGACCCAGTACTTC. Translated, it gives CASSSATQISQETQYF.

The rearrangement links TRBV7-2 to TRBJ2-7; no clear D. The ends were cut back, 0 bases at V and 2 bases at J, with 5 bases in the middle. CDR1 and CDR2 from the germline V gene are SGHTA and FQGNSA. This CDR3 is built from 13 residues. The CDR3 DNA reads TGTGCCAGCAGCTTAGCCCAACCCTACGAGCAGTACTTC. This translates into CASSLAQPYEQYF.

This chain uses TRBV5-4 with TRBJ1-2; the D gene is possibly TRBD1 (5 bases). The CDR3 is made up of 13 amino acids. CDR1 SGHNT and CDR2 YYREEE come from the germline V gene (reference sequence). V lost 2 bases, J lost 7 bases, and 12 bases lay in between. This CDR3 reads CASSFGGGAGYTF. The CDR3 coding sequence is TGTGCCAGCAGCTTTGGGGGGGGAGCTGGCTACACCTTC.

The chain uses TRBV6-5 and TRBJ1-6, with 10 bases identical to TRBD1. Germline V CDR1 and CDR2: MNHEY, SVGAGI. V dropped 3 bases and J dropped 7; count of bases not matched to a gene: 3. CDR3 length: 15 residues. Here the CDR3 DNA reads TGTGCCAGCAGTTATGAGGGACAGGGGAATTCACCCCTCCACTTT. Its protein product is CASSYEGQGNSPLHF.

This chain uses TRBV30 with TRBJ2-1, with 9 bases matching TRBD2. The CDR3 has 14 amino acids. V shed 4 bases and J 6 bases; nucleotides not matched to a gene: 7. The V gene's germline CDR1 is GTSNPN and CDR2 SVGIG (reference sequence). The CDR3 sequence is CAWTRGGALNEQFF. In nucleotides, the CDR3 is TGTGCCTGGACGCGCGGGGGGGCCCTCAATGAGCAGTTCTTC. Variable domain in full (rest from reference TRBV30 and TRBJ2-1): SQTIHQWPATLVQPVGSPLSLECTVEGTSNPNLYWYRQAAGRGLQLLFYSVGIGQISSEVPQNLSASRPQDRQFILSSKKLLLSDSGFYLCAWTRGGALNEQFFGPGTRLTVL.

Written as DNA, the CDR3 is TGTGCCAGCAGCCCCTGGGACCTGAGTGGGGCCAACGTCCTGACTTTC. It codes for CASSPWDLSGANVLTF. The chain uses TRBV9 and TRBJ2-6; D assignment may be TRBD1 or TRBD2 (5 bases each). V gave up 4 bases and J gave up 3 bases, with 14 bases separating them. Germline V gene data show CDR1 as SGDLS and CDR2 as YYNGEE. There are 16 residues in the CDR3.

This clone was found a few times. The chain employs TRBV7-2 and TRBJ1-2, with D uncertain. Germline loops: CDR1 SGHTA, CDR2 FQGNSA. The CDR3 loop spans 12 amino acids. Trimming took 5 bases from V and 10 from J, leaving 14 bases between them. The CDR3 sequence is CASSPRTTNYTF. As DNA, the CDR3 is TGTGCCAGCAGCCCGAGGACCACTAACTACACCTTC. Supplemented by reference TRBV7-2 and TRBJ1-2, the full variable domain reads GAGVSQSPSNKVTEKGKDVELRCDPISGHTALYWYRQSLGQGLEFLIYFQGNSAPDKSGLPSDRFSAERTGGSVSTLTIQRTQQEDSAVYLCASSPRTTNYTFGSGTRLTVV.

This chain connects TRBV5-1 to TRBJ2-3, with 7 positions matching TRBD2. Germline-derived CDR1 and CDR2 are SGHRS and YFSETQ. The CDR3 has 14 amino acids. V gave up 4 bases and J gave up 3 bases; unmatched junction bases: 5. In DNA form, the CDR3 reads TGCGCCAGCAGCCCTGGGGGGGAGACAGATACGCAGTATTTT. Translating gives CASSPGGETDTQYF.

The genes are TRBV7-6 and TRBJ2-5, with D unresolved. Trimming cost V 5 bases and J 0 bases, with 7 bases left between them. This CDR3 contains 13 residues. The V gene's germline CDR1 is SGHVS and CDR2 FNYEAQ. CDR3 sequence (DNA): TGTGCCAGCAGCCAGACATACCAAGAGACCCAGTACTTC. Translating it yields CASSQTYQETQYF.

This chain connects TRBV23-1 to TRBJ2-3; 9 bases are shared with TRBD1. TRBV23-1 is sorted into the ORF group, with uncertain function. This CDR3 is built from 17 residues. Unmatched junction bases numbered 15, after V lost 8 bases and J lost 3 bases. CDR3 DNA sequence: TGCGCCAGCGGTTCTTGGCCCCGCGGACAGGGGACAGATACGCAGTATTTT. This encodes CASGSWPRGQGTDTQYF.

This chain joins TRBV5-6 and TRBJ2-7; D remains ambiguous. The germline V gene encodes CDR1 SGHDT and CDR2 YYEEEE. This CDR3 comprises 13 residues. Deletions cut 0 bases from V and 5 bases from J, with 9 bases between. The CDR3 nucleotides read TGTGCCAGCAGCTTGGAGGTTAGGGACGAGCAGTACTTC. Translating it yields CASSLEVRDEQYF. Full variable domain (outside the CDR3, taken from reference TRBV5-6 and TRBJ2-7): DAGVTQSPTHLIKTRGQQVTLRCSPKSGHDTVSWYQQALGQGPQFIFQYYEEEERQRGNFPDRFSGHQFPNYSSELNVNALLLGDSALYLCASSLEVRDEQYFGPGTRLTVT.

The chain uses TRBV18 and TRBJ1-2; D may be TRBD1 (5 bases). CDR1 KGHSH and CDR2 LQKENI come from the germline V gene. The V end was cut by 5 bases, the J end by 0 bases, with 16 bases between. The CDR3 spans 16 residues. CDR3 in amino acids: CASSAPRDRTNYGYTF. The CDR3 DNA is TGTGCCAGCTCAGCCCCCCGGGACCGAACTAACTATGGCTACACCTTC.

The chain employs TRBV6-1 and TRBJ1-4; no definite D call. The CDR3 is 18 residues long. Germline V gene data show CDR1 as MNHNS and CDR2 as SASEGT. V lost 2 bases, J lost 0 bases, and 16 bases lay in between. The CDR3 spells CASSERRMRTSTNEKLFF. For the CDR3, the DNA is TGTGCCAGCAGTGAACGTCGAATGCGGACTTCAACTAATGAAAAACTGTTTTTT.

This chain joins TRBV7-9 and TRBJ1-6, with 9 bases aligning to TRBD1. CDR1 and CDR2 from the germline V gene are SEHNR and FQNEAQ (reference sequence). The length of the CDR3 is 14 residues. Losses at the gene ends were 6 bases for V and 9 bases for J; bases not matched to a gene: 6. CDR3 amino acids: CASRPGTGPSPLHF. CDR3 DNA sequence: TGTGCCAGCAGGCCCGGGACAGGGCCTTCACCCCTCCACTTT.

The CDR3 loop reads CASSPHEGANDEQFF. CDR3 sequence (DNA): TGTGCCAGCAGCCCTCATGAGGGGGCGAACGATGAGCAGTTCTTC. The rearrangement joins TRBV9 to TRBJ2-1, with 7 nucleotides matching TRBD1. The CDR3 length is 15 residues. In germline, CDR1 is SGDLS, CDR2 YYNGEE. V lost 4 bases and J lost 8; bases outside the gene matches: 12. Based on the CDR3 plus reference TRBV9 and TRBJ2-1, the full variable domain is DSGVTQTPKHLITATGQRVTLRCSPRSGDLSVYWYQQSLDQGLQFLIQYYNGEERAKGNILERFSAQQFPDLHSELNLSSLELGDSALYFCASSPHEGANDEQFFGPGTRLTVL.

CDR3 residues: CASSPGRSNTEAFF. In DNA form, the CDR3 reads TGTGCCAGCAGCCCGGGCCGCAGTAACACTGAAGCTTTCTTT. The rearrangement links TRBV5-6 to TRBJ1-1; no reliable D call. CDR3 size: 14 residues. Trimming took off 4 bases at V and 2 bases at J, with 12 bases between the two ends. Germline V gene lookup returns CDR1 SGHDT and CDR2 YYEEEE.